This T cell receptor beta chain appears in the sequencing data of a study of Graves' ophthalmopathy and Graves' hyperthyroidism. Excluded were patients with other autoimmune diseases, uncontrolled infections, pregnancy or lactation. RNA transcripts were the template, and TCR beta CDR3 regions were amplified from them. First-round RT-PCR employed HTBI primers, with a second-round multiplex PCR after it. TCRdb re-analysed the multiplex PCR reads in MiXCR, keeping a single row per CDR3 protein. The sample includes 650,000 to 800,000 distinct CDR3 sequences, just over 40% of them seen just once. Germline assignment: CDR1 KGHDR and CDR2 SFDVKD. Germline trimming cut 4 bases from V and 4 bases from J; bases unmatched to any gene: 4. This CDR3 region has 14 residues. Study conclusions and caveats: Cross-validated, the 13-signature model showed 87.88%/81.08% sensitivity/specificity, and 80%/75% in the test set. Blood samples also showed most expanded thyroid clonotypes exceeding 0.001 frequency.

As for this clonotype: The antigen is not known.

The sequenced sample consisted of peripheral blood. The chain carries TRBV24-1 and TRBJ2-5; 8 nucleotides agree with TRBD1. The clonotype comes from an adult man with Graves' ophthalmopathy. The CDR3 coding sequence is TGTGCCACCAGTGACAGGGGGCGCGGAGAGACCCAGTACTTC. Protein sequence: CATSDRGRGETQYF.